The next 2 T cell receptor beta chains were all read from a single sample in a study of regulatory T cells in long-lasting Graves disease. Documented time point: newly diagnosed GD, antithyroid drugs for less than 3 months. PBMC RNA was the source of the TCR library. Arm-PCR with iRepertoire HTBI primers amplified the CDR3 regions for these TCR beta libraries. TCRdb passed the multiplex PCR reads through MiXCR, listing each CDR3 protein once. The data hold about 540,000 distinct CDR3 sequences, with approximately 13% observed a single time. This sample was shared with a second study, whose subject was T cells in Graves' hyperthyroidism and ophthalmopathy.

The source material was peripheral blood mononuclear cells (PBMCs), sampled at new diagnosis, from a patient treated with antithyroid drugs. Source of these receptors: a young man with Graves disease.

This chain uses TRBV7-9 with TRBJ1-1, with 10 bases fitting TRBD1. Germline CDR1 SEHNR, CDR2 FQNEAQ (reference sequence). Trimming cost V 0 bases and J 6 bases; bases outside gene matches: 7. The CDR3 contains 16 residues. The CDR3: CASSLADRGVFAEAFF. In nucleotides, the CDR3 is TGTGCCAGCAGCTTAGCGGACAGGGGGGTTTTCGCTGAAGCTTTCTTT.

Ten or more counts support this clonotype. The chain carries TRBV12-3 or TRBV12-4 and TRBJ2-5, with 10 nucleotides matching TRBD1. V was clipped by 4 bases and J by 5 bases; unmatched bases: 10. The CDR3 spans 16 residues. CDR3 region: CASSSSSGTGEETQYF. CDR3 nucleotides: TGTGCCAGCAGTTCATCATCCGGGACAGGGGAGGAGACCCAGTACTTC.